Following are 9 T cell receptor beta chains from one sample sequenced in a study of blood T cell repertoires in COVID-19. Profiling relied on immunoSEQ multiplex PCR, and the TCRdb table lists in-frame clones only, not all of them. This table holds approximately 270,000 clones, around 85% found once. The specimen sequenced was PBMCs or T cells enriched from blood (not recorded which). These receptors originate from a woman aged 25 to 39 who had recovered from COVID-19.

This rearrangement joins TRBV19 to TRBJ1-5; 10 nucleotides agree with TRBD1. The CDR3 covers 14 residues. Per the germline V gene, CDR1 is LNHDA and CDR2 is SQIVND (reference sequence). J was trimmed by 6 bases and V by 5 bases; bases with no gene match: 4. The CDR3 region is CASSRQGAIQPQHF. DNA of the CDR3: TGTGCCAGTAGTCGACAGGGGGCCATTCAGCCCCAGCATTTT. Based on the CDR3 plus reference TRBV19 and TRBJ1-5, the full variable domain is DGGITQSPKYLFRKEGQNVTLSCEQNLNHDAMYWYRQDPGQGLRLIYYSQIVNDFQKGDIAEGYSVSREKKESFPLTVTSAQKNPTAFYLCASSRQGAIQPQHFGDGTRLSIL.

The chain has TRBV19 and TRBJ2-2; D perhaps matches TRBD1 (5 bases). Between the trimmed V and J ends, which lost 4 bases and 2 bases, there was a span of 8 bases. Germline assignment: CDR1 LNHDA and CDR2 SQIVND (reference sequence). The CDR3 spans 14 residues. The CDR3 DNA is TGTGCCAGTAGTACCGACAGAAACACCGGGGAGCTGTTTTTT. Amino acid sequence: CASSTDRNTGELFF.

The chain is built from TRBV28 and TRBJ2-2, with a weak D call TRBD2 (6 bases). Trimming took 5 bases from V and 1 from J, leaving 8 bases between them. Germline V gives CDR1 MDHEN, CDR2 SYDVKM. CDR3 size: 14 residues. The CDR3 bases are TGTGCCAGCAGTAAGGGAGGGAACACCGGGGAGCTGTTTTTT. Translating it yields CASSKGGNTGELFF.

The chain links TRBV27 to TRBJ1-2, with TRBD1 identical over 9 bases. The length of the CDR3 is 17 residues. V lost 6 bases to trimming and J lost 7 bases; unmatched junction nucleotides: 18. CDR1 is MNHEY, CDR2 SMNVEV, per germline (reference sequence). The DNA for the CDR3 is TGTGCCAGCAGAACCTGGGGACAGGGAGGGGGGTTCTCTGGCTACACCTTC. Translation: CASRTWGQGGGFSGYTF.

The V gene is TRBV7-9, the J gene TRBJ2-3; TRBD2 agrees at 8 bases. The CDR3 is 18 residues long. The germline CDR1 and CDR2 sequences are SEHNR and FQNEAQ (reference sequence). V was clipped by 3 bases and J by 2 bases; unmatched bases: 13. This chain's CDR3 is CASSFDGPAGGTTDTQYF. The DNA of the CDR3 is TGTGCCAGCAGCTTCGACGGGCCGGCGGGGGGTACCACAGATACGCAGTATTTT.

The CDR3 bases are TGCGCCAGCAGCTTGGACACCCGCGGCCGTGGAAACACCATATATTTT. Residues: CASSLDTRGRGNTIYF. This rearrangement joins TRBV5-1 to TRBJ1-3; D is unclear. From germline, CDR1 is SGHRS and CDR2 YFSETQ. The V end was cut by 0 bases, the J end by 3 bases, with 13 bases between. The CDR3 loop spans 16 amino acids.

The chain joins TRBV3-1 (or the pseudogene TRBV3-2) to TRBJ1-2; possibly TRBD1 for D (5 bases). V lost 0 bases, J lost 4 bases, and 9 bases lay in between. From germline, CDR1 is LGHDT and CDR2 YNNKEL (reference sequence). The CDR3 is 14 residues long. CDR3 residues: CASSQEGRPYGYTF. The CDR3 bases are TGTGCCAGCAGCCAAGAGGGGCGCCCCTATGGCTACACCTTC.

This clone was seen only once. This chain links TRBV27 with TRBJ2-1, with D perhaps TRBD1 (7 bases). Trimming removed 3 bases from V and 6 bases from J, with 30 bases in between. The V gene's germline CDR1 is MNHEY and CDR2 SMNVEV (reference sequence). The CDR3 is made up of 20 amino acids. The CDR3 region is CASSFRPPAGGRGSGNEQFF. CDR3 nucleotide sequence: TGTGCCAGCAGTTTCCGTCCTCCAGCGGGTGGCAGGGGGTCTGGCAATGAGCAGTTCTTC.

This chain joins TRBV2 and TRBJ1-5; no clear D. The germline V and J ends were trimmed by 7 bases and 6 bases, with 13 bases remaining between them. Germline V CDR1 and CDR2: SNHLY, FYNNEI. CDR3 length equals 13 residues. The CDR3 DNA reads TGTGCCAGCACCCCGGAGGCGGTTCAGCCCCAGCATTTT. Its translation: CASTPEAVQPQHF.